This TCR beta chain is from a study of shared clonotypes between healthy human individuals (dated by TCRdb to between 2020 and 2021). Context from the whole study: The cohort included a few men and two women between 18 and 49 years of age. For each donor, CD4 naive and CD4 memory were each run on three plates, CD8 naive on two plates, and CD8 memory on one plate. To estimate repertoire size and how much clonotype sharing occurs between individuals, the study deeply sequenced the blood TCR repertoires of roughly 5 healthy adults. To increase sequencing depth and limit assay-specific biases, different laboratories used diverse techniques to prepare libraries and sequence TCR repertoires. Per donor, leukapheresis produced somewhere between about 0.85 and 10 billion PBMCs.

Healthy HIV-negative adults with no recently reported acute infections or vaccinations were included as donors. All donors were Caucasian adults living in Nashville, Tennessee, USA. CD4+ T cells were enriched by magnetic negative selection, after which naive cells were positively selected on CD45RA and the negative fraction was taken as the memory subset. Blood was obtained by leukapheresis, after which PBMCs were separated by Ficoll-Histopaque density gradient centrifugation and cryopreserved in liquid nitrogen vapor phase. Purity and quantity of every magnetically sorted T cell population were checked by analytical flow cytometry. Each sorted fraction had its genomic DNA isolated and then quantified by UV absorbance on a Nanodrop 2000c. The CDR3 sequence holds 15 residues, the cysteine and phenylalanine included. Only the CDR3 DNA is retained, 45 bases long and in frame from the first base. For this chain, trimming is 3 bases at the V end and 8 bases at the J end, and the number of junction bases without a gene match is 10. Via the germline V gene, CDR1 is SGHRS and CDR2 YFSETQ.

This clone was recorded a few times. Its antigen target is currently unknown. No clone much larger than this one lies a single base away; base qualities are absent. TCR CDR3 regions were amplified from genomic DNA by multiplex PCR using the deep immunoSEQ assay. Extracted genomic DNA from each cell subset was spread evenly across all wells of several immunoSEQ 96-well plates, with each plate serving as a replicate. For sorted subsets, 200 to 250 ng of genomic DNA, equivalent to roughly 30,000 T cell genomes, went into each replicate PCR. Purified libraries were quantified with a Qubit 3.0 fluorometer, sized on a Bioanalyzer 2100, and re-quantified with the KAPA Library Quantification kit. Each immunoSEQ 96-well plate was sequenced on its own single-read 150-cycle Illumina NextSeq 550 flow cell. Per the original workflow: The immunoSEQ output contained only junctional sequences without quality scores, so filtering could not match that applied to full-length reads. Sequences were annotated with PyIR, a Python wrapper for IgBLAST v1.9, and V/J genes and CDR3 were assigned using IMGT germline references. Reads with weak V/J assignments (E-value above 1e-6), missing CDR3, stop codons, out-of-frame junctions, or ambiguous translated residues were removed. A V3J clonotype was defined by an identical inferred V gene, J gene, and CDR3 amino acid sequence. Percentage overlap between repertoires was computed as shared unique clonotypes divided by the size of the smaller repertoire. Three approaches were used to assess repertoire richness: RTK rarefaction, the Chao1 estimator, and Recon v2.1 estimates of unobserved clonotypes. For all TCRbeta clonotypes obtained by the gDNA method from four donors, generation probabilities were computed with OLGA. Sourced from immuneACCESS, this table was stored by TCRdb with only in-frame sequences that have V and J called. A share of the clones is absent; for the studies checked, an unresolved V gene accounts for under half, and the remainder has no known explanation. D and trimming come from the DNA, and the V and J calls and clone size come from that table. The sample table contains 1.4 million to 1.5 million clones; only one count was recorded for around 97% of them. Of the sample, over 1% is held by the ten largest clones.

What the work shows at the level of the full study, not this receptor alone: Pairwise subsampling indicated that sequencing depth was expected to affect the degree of clonotype sharing among donors. Naive subsets generally had larger estimated clonotype richness than memory subsets. Sharing across several donors was observed for 4.5% to 6.5% of naive CD4, 3.5% of naive CD8, 2% to 2.5% of memory CD4, and around 0.4% of memory CD8 clonotypes. Because the study included a small number of donors, the genetic and exposure-history diversity represented was limited. Sampling was restricted to blood, and TCR repertoires in tissue are likely to differ from TCR repertoires in blood. Compared with non-shared clonotypes, the clonotypes found in all four sorted-subset donors had higher generation probabilities. Even with the large sequencing depth, rarefaction of the sorted-subset datasets indicated that sequencing was incomplete.

Sequenced sample: naive CD4+ T cells sorted from blood. The sample's cell subset or site label is to be understood as: CD45RA+ positively selected. This sequence originates from a young man in good health. This sequence uses TRBV5-1 and TRBJ1-5, and 8 junctional nucleotides match TRBD1. The DNA reads TGCGCCAGCAGCTGGGCCGGGACAGGAGGGGAGCCCCAGCATTTT. The encoded protein is CASSWAGTGGEPQHF.